Below are 17 T cell receptor beta chains sequenced from a single sample in a study of blood T cells in healthy people across ages. Combining a sample-barcoded 5' primer with a J-beta primer mix, a second PCR ran for about 6 to 11 cycles. TCRdb used MiXCR to reprocess the 5' RACE reads, holding one entry per CDR3 protein. The data contain about 720,000 distinct CDR3 sequences, about 20% of them singletons. What was sequenced was blood. The receptor set was obtained from a man between 65 and 85 years old in good health.

The chain uses TRBV12-3 or TRBV12-4 and TRBJ1-4; 8 nucleotides align to TRBD1. There are 17 residues in the CDR3. V trimming: 0 bases; J trimming: 3 bases; junction bases outside the gene matches: 6. The CDR3 coding sequence is TGTGCCAGCAGTTTAGCGCCCTCGACAGGGGCTAATGAAAAACTGTTTTTT. The encoded protein is CASSLAPSTGANEKLFF.

The rearrangement links TRBV7-9 to TRBJ2-5, with D perhaps matching TRBD1 or TRBD2 (5 bases each). The J call may be mistaken, given a closer DNA end match to TRBJ2-7. The germline V gene encodes CDR1 SEHNR and CDR2 FQNEAQ (reference sequence). This CDR3 contains 15 residues. The CDR3 protein is CASSFYQGVGYEQYF. In nucleotides, the CDR3 is TGTGCCAGCAGCTTCTACCAGGGAGTAGGCTACGAGCAGTACTTC.

The V call is TRBV20-1, the J call TRBJ2-4; D possibly matches TRBD1 or TRBD2 (5 bases each). V was pared by 6 bases and J by 2 bases, with 14 bases between. Germline values: CDR1 DFQATT, CDR2 SNEGSKA (reference sequence). The CDR3 has 14 amino acids. The CDR3 coding sequence is TGCAGTGCAGACATCGGGGCACCCAAAAACATTCAGTACTTC. It is translated as CSADIGAPKNIQYF.

Here the CDR3 DNA reads TGTGCCAGTAGTTGGATGAACGGTGGCTACACCTTC. It yields the protein CASSWMNGGYTF. The V and J genes are TRBV19 and TRBJ1-2, with D unresolved. V was clipped by 5 bases and J by 7 bases, with 11 bases between them. This CDR3 is built from 12 residues. The germline V gene encodes CDR1 LNHDA and CDR2 SQIVND (reference sequence). Using reference TRBV19 and TRBJ1-2 for the parts outside the CDR3, the full variable domain is DGGITQSPKYLFRKEGQNVTLSCEQNLNHDAMYWYRQDPGQGLRLIYYSQIVNDFQKGDIAEGYSVSREKKESFPLTVTSAQKNPTAFYLCASSWMNGGYTFGSGTRLTVV.

The chain links TRBV2 to TRBJ2-1; D gene uncertain. CDR1 is SNHLY and CDR2 is FYNNEI in the germline V gene. The CDR3 runs to 13 residues. The ends were cut back, 8 bases at V and 3 bases at J, with 11 bases in the middle. The CDR3 loop reads CASSELIYNEQFF. DNA of the CDR3: TGTGCCAGCTCTGAGCTAATCTACAATGAGCAGTTCTTC.

This chain joins TRBV7-9 and TRBJ2-1, with 12 bases aligning to TRBD2. The J call is in doubt because the DNA end fits TRBJ2-7 better. Per germline, CDR1 SEHNR and CDR2 FQNEAQ (reference sequence). The length of the CDR3 is 16 residues. The DNA for the CDR3 is TGTGCCAGCAGCGCGAGACTAGCGGGGGAGGCATACGAGCAGTACTTC. Translated, it gives CASSARLAGEAYEQYF.

As regards this clonotype: A read error may explain this, as a much larger clone is one base away. This chain joins TRBV11-2 and TRBJ2-5; D call uncertain. The germline CDR1 and CDR2 sequences are SGHAT and FQNNGV. This CDR3 has 16 amino acids. The CDR3 DNA reads TGTGCCAGCAGCTATAAAAGGACCGGCAACCAAGGGACCCAGTACTTC. Translating gives CASSYKRTGNQGTQYF.

The J gene is TRBJ1-2, the V gene TRBV20-1; D is ambiguous. From germline, CDR1 is DFQATT and CDR2 SNEGSKA (reference sequence). V dropped 3 bases and J dropped 4 bases, with 15 bases sitting between them. The CDR3 extends over 14 amino acids. This chain's CDR3 is CSASRLIGGYGYTF. Written as DNA, the CDR3 is TGCAGTGCTAGCAGGTTGATTGGAGGCTATGGCTACACCTTC.

This clonotype has just a few counts. This rearrangement joins TRBV18 to TRBJ1-5, with unresolved D. Looked up from germline, CDR1 is KGHSH and CDR2 is LQKENI. The CDR3 length is 12 residues. The V and J ends lost 5 bases and 1 base respectively, with 3 bases between them. The CDR3 region has the DNA TGTGCCAGCTCAGAGAGCAATCAGCCCCAGCATTTT. Translating gives CASSESNQPQHF. Together with reference TRBV18 and TRBJ1-5, the CDR3 gives the full variable domain: NAGVMQNPRHLVRRRGQEARLRCSPMKGHSHVYWYRQLPEEGLKFMVYLQKENIIDESGMPKERFSAEFPKEGPSILRIQQVVRGDSAAYFCASSESNQPQHFGDGTRLSIL.

This clonotype has at least ten counts. The V and J genes are TRBV7-9 and TRBJ2-1; a weak D match, TRBD2 (6 bases). Deletions cut 4 bases from V and 7 bases from J, with 17 bases between. CDR1 and CDR2 (germline): SEHNR, FQNEAQ (reference sequence). This CDR3 spans 15 amino acids. The CDR3 loop reads CASSSKLALVNEQFF. The CDR3 bases are TGTGCCAGCAGCTCTAAACTAGCTCTTGTTAATGAGCAGTTCTTC.

This clonotype was counted a few times. V usage is TRBV11-2 and J usage is TRBJ1-2; 8 nucleotides agree with TRBD1. J was trimmed by 7 bases and V by 0 bases; bases with no gene match: 7. The CDR3 totals 15 residues. The germline V gene has CDR1 SGHAT and CDR2 FQNNGV. CDR3 loop: CASSLDRTGRVGYTF. The CDR3 nucleotides are TGTGCCAGCAGCTTAGATCGGACAGGGAGGGTTGGCTACACCTTC.

There are many counts of this clonotype. The V and J genes are TRBV21-1 and TRBJ2-3; no check of the table's D call, TRBD1, against the DNA was made. TRBV21-1 is given as a pseudogene. The CDR3 consists of 18 residues. The CDR3 DNA reads as TGTGCCAGCAGCACCCGGGACAGGGGTGCGAAAACGACAGATACGCAGTATTTT. Its protein product is CASSTRDRGAKTTDTQYF.

The chain combines TRBV7-2 with TRBJ1-1, with D possibly being TRBD1 (5 bases). The CDR3 covers 14 residues. V gave up 5 bases and J gave up 6 bases, with 16 bases separating them. CDR1 and CDR2 (germline): SGHTA, FQGNSA. CDR3 residues: CASSPARGVAEAFF. In nucleotides, the CDR3 is TGTGCCAGCAGCCCAGCTCGGGGGGTGGCTGAAGCTTTCTTT. The whole variable domain, filled in from reference TRBV7-2 and TRBJ1-1, reads GAGVSQSPSNKVTEKGKDVELRCDPISGHTALYWYRQSLGQGLEFLIYFQGNSAPDKSGLPSDRFSAERTGGSVSTLTIQRTQQEDSAVYLCASSPARGVAEAFFGQGTRLTVV.

V is TRBV24-1 and J is TRBJ2-5; 9 nucleotides align to TRBD2. The DNA end is a closer match to TRBJ2-1, so the J assignment may be wrong. CDR3 length: 15 amino acids. In germline, CDR1 is KGHDR, CDR2 SFDVKD. The CDR3 is CATRGGGGARNEQFF. The CDR3 region has the DNA TGTGCCACCAGGGGCGGCGGGGGGGCCAGGAATGAGCAGTTCTTC.

This rearrangement joins TRBV14 to TRBJ2-1; unclear D gene. Looked up from germline, CDR1 is SGHDN and CDR2 is FVKESK. This CDR3 region has 15 residues. V was shortened by 0 bases and J by 8 bases, with 14 bases between the two germline ends. Here the CDR3 reads CASSQEVSVFDEQFF. In DNA, the CDR3 is TGTGCCAGCAGCCAAGAGGTTTCCGTTTTCGATGAGCAGTTCTTC. Looking up the rest from reference TRBV14 and TRBJ2-1 gives the full variable domain: EAGVTQFPSHSVIEKGQTVTLRCDPISGHDNLYWYRRVMGKEIKFLLHFVKESKQDESGMPNNRFLAERTGGTYSTLKVQPAELEDSGVYFCASSQEVSVFDEQFFGPGTRLTVL.

The chain carries TRBV7-2 and TRBJ1-5; D gene unclear. Trimming took 3 bases from V and 5 from J, leaving 5 bases between them. Germline V gene sequence: CDR1 SGHTA, CDR2 FQGNSA. There are 12 residues in the CDR3. This CDR3 reads CASSLEHQPQHF. DNA of the CDR3: TGTGCCAGCAGCTTGGAGCATCAGCCCCAGCATTTT.

The chain recombines TRBV12-3 or TRBV12-4 with TRBJ2-3; D possibly corresponds to TRBD2 (7 bases). The CDR3 has 15 amino acids. Trimming took 4 bases from V and 0 from J, leaving 11 bases between them. In nucleotides, the CDR3 is TGTGCCAGCAGTTCCGGGGGGCGAAGCACAGATACGCAGTATTTT. This codes for CASSSGGRSTDTQYF.